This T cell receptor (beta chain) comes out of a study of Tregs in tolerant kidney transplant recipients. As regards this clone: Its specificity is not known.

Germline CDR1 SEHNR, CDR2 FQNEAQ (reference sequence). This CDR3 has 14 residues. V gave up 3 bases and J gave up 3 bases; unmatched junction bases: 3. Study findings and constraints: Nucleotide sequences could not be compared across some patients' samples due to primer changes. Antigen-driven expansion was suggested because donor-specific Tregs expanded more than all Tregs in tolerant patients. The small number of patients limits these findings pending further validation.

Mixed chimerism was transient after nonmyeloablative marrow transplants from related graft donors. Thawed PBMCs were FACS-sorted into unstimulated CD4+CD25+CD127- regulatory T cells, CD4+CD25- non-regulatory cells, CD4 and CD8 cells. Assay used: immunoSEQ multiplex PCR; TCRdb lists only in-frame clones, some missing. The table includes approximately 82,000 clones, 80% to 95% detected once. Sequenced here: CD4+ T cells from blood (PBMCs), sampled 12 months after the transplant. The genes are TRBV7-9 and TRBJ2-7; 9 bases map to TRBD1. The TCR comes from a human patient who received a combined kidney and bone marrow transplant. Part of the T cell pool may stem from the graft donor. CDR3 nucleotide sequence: TGTGCCAGCAGCTTCTGGGACAGGGACTACGAGCAGTACTTC. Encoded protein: CASSFWDRDYEQYF.